These T cell receptor beta chains were read from a single sample in a study of post-analysis software for immune sequencing data. From the PCR reads, TCRdb called clonotypes with MiXCR, one entry per CDR3 protein. The profile shows approximately 440,000 distinct CDR3 sequences, under 55% of them singletons. Input material: blood. The receptors were gathered from a girl aged 5-17 years with multiple sclerosis. The CDR3 runs from the conserved cysteine through the conserved F or W. D genes are given only for firm matches. The size of a clone is reported for some rows only, either as once, few or many, or as a class for expanded clones.

clone_size j_call v_call d_call cdr3_aa cdr3_nt
NA TRBJ1-2 TRBV7-2 NA CASSLGVGGYTF TGTGCCAGCAGCTTAGGGGTTGGGGGCTACACCTTC
NA TRBJ2-1 TRBV7-8 TRBD1 CASSFRWDRGRGEQFF TGTGCCAGCAGCTTTAGGTGGGACAGGGGTAGGGGTGAGCAGTTCTTC
NA TRBJ1-2 TRBV20-1 NA CSARDRRGVLGYTF TGCAGTGCTAGAGATCGAAGGGGGGTGCTTGGCTACACCTTC
few TRBJ1-2 TRBV20-1 NA CSASRDRDYAGYTF TGCAGTGCTAGCCGAGACCGGGACTACGCTGGCTACACCTTC
NA TRBJ2-3 TRBV7-2 NA CASSYRGLPSTDTQYF TGTGCCAGCAGTTATCGCGGACTTCCAAGCACAGATACGCAGTATTTT
NA TRBJ2-4 TRBV28 TRBD1 CASRLGQGGNIQYF TGTGCCAGCAGGCTAGGACAGGGAGGTAACATTCAGTACTTC
few TRBJ2-1 TRBV12-3/TRBV12-4 TRBD2 CASSLKTQWSGSSSYNEQFF TGTGCCAGCAGCCTTAAAACCCAGTGGAGCGGGAGTAGCTCCTACAATGAGCAGTTCTTC
NA TRBJ1-2 TRBV5-1 TRBD1 CASSAWDRGAYGYTF TGCGCCAGCAGCGCCTGGGACAGGGGAGCCTATGGCTACACCTTC
NA TRBJ2-1 TRBV7-3 NA CASSSGGANEQFF TGTGCCAGCAGCTCCGGCGGGGCCAATGAGCAGTTCTTC
NA TRBJ2-1 TRBV27 TRBD2 CASSTVLAGGNEQFF TGTGCCAGCAGTACGGTACTAGCGGGGGGGAATGAGCAGTTCTTC
NA TRBJ2-2 TRBV7-2 TRBD2 CASSPQRESIGELFF TGTGCCAGCAGCCCCCAGCGGGAGAGCATCGGGGAGCTGTTTTTT
NA TRBJ2-3 TRBV20-1 NA CSAIPGGPSDTQYF TGCAGTGCTATCCCAGGAGGTCCCTCAGATACGCAGTATTTT
many TRBJ2-1 TRBV10-3 TRBD2 CAINRRTSGRDEQFF TGTGCCATCAACAGAAGGACTAGCGGGAGAGATGAGCAGTTCTTC
NA TRBJ2-7 TRBV4-1 NA CASSQDPVGTYEQYF TGCGCCAGCAGCCAAGATCCGGTGGGGACATACGAGCAGTACTTC
once TRBJ2-7 TRBV12-3/TRBV12-4 NA CASTPSYNEQYF TGTGCCAGCACCCCATCCTACAATGAGCAGTACTTC
NA TRBJ2-1 TRBV7-9 NA CASSSRAVYNEQFF TGTGCCAGCAGTTCTAGGGCGGTTTACAATGAGCAGTTCTTC
NA TRBJ2-3 TRBV7-9 NA CASSLLVGTRDTQYF TGTGCCAGCAGCTTATTAGTAGGAACTAGAGATACGCAGTATTTT
NA TRBJ1-2 TRBV15 TRBD1 CATSRLTGGKDYGYTF TGTGCCACCAGCCGCCTGACAGGGGGCAAAGACTATGGCTACACCTTC
NA TRBJ2-5 TRBV9 NA CASSVGAIGQETQYF TGTGCCAGCAGCGTAGGGGCCATCGGACAAGAGACCCAGTACTTC
NA TRBJ2-5 TRBV28 NA CASSFRGVPQETQYF TGTGCCAGCAGTTTTCGAGGGGTCCCCCAAGAGACCCAGTACTTC
few TRBJ2-1 TRBV27 TRBD2 CASSLSSGRRSDEQFF TGTGCCAGCAGTCTCTCTAGCGGGAGGCGTAGCGATGAGCAGTTCTTC
NA TRBJ2-2 TRBV3-1 NA CASSQVLGHRPTNTGELFF TGTGCCAGCAGCCAAGTTCTAGGACATCGTCCTACGAACACCGGGGAGCTGTTTTTT
few TRBJ2-1 TRBV7-9 NA CASSLTTNYEQFF TGTGCCAGCAGCTTAACTACCAACTATGAGCAGTTCTTC
NA TRBJ2-7 TRBV15 NA CATSRERDSDLGEQYF TGTGCCACCAGCAGAGAACGAGACAGTGATTTAGGGGAGCAGTACTTC
NA TRBJ1-1 TRBV2 NA CASTPFTEAFF TGTGCCAGCACCCCGTTCACTGAAGCTTTCTTT
few TRBJ2-1 TRBV25-1 NA CASSRRGRGEQFF TGTGCCAGCAGTCGCCGGGGGCGAGGTGAGCAGTTCTTC
few TRBJ2-1 TRBV5-1 TRBD2 CASSPGTSGSKSYNEQFF TGCGCCAGCAGCCCCGGGACTAGCGGGAGTAAAAGCTACAATGAGCAGTTCTTC
NA TRBJ2-7 TRBV20-1 NA CSARDGSSRTYEQYF TGCAGTGCTAGAGATGGGAGTAGCAGGACCTACGAGCAGTACTTC
once TRBJ2-1 TRBV20-1 TRBD2 CSVQAGIYNEQFF TGCAGTGTTCAAGCGGGAATATACAATGAGCAGTTCTTC
NA TRBJ2-1 TRBV20-1 TRBD2 CSARPTSGVSYNEQFF TGCAGTGCTAGACCCACTAGCGGGGTGTCCTACAATGAGCAGTTCTTC
NA TRBJ1-1 TRBV7-6 NA CASSFRGSGTNTEAFF TGTGCCAGCAGTTTTCGGGGTAGCGGAACGAACACTGAAGCTTTCTTT
NA TRBJ2-5 TRBV20-1 TRBD1 CSARDREQETQYF TGCAGTGCTAGGGACAGGGAACAAGAGACCCAGTACTTC
NA TRBJ1-1 TRBV4-2 NA CASSQVLRSAHTEAFF TGTGCCAGCAGCCAAGTACTCAGGAGTGCCCACACTGAAGCTTTCTTT
NA TRBJ2-7 TRBV2 NA CASSEVSRQYF TGTGCCAGCAGCGAGGTCAGCCGGCAGTACTTC
NA TRBJ2-5 TRBV29-1 TRBD2 CSRGGQETQYF TGCAGCCGCGGGGGCCAAGAGACCCAGTACTTC
NA TRBJ2-1 TRBV7-2 NA CASSSRDAPRETQFF TGTGCCAGCAGCTCTCGGGACGCCCCACGAGAGACCCAGTTCTTC
once TRBJ2-1 TRBV5-1 NA CASSWTASAGDNEQFF TGCGCCAGCAGCTGGACAGCTTCGGCGGGAGACAATGAGCAGTTCTTC
NA TRBJ2-7 TRBV30 NA CAWSQLGGESYEQYF TGTGCCTGGAGCCAGTTGGGGGGCGAATCCTACGAGCAGTACTTC
few TRBJ2-1 TRBV20-1 NA CSAGRAGAYNEQFF TGCAGTGCGGGGAGAGCAGGGGCATACAATGAGCAGTTCTTC
few TRBJ1-2 TRBV10-3 NA CAISSETGGRNYGYTF TGTGCCATCAGTAGTGAAACCGGGGGCAGGAACTATGGCTACACCTTC
few TRBJ2-3 TRBV5-6 NA CASSSLLDTQYF TGTGCCAGCAGCTCCCTATTGGATACGCAGTATTTT
NA TRBJ2-5 TRBV15 NA CATSRGTNGGETQYF TGTGCCACCAGCAGAGGGACTAACGGCGGAGAGACCCAGTACTTC
NA TRBJ1-1 TRBV5-1 NA CASSLKGGLDTEAFF TGCGCCAGCAGCTTGAAGGGGGGCCTGGACACTGAAGCTTTCTTT
NA TRBJ2-3 TRBV4-1 NA CASSQADLSGDTQYF TGCGCCAGCAGCCAAGCGGACCTCAGCGGGGATACGCAGTATTTT
NA TRBJ2-7 TRBV25-1 TRBD1 CASSELLGTGFRYEQYF TGTGCCAGCAGTGAATTATTGGGGACAGGGTTCCGTTACGAGCAGTACTTC
many TRBJ2-1 TRBV20-1 TRBD2 CSARSLAGYNEQFF TGCAGTGCTAGATCGCTAGCGGGATACAATGAGCAGTTCTTC
few TRBJ1-5 TRBV12-3/TRBV12-4 TRBD1 CASSSTHWDRGYQPQHF TGTGCCAGCAGCTCCACACACTGGGACAGGGGATATCAGCCCCAGCATTTT
NA TRBJ2-7 TRBV29-1 NA CSVIGSVSYEQYF TGCAGCGTCATAGGTAGCGTCTCCTACGAGCAGTACTTC
NA TRBJ2-7 TRBV3-1 NA CASSQATSLGSEPYYEQYF TGTGCCAGCAGCCAAGCCACCTCTCTTGGGTCGGAACCGTACTACGAGCAGTACTTC
NA TRBJ1-2 TRBV28 NA CASSTNYGYTF TGTGCCAGCAGTACTAACTATGGCTACACCTTC
NA TRBJ2-7 TRBV27 TRBD1 CASSRDRVNEQYF TGTGCCAGCAGTCGGGACAGGGTGAACGAGCAGTACTTC
few TRBJ1-5 TRBV9 NA CASSVAVTRGGSNQPQHF TGTGCCAGCAGCGTAGCGGTAACCCGAGGAGGGAGCAATCAGCCCCAGCATTTT
NA TRBJ2-1 TRBV20-1 TRBD2 CSARSSGGTLSYNEQFF TGCAGTGCCCGATCTAGCGGAGGAACCCTTTCCTACAATGAGCAGTTCTTC
NA TRBJ2-1 TRBV6-5 TRBD2 CASRVAGGSYNEQFF TGTGCCAGCAGAGTAGCGGGAGGCTCCTACAATGAGCAGTTCTTC
NA TRBJ2-3 TRBV6-1 NA CASSENRLSSTDTQYF TGTGCCAGCAGTGAAAATCGGCTCTCTAGCACAGATACGCAGTATTTT